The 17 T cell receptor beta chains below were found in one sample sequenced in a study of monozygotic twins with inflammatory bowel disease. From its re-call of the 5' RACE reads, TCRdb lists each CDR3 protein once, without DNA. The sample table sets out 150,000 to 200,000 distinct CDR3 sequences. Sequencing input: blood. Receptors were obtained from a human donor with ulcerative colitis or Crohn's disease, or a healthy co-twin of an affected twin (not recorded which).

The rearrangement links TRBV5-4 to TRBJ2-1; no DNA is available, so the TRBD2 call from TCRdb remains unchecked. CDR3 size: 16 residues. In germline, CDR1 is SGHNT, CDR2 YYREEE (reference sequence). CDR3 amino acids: CASSGVAGGPSAEQFF. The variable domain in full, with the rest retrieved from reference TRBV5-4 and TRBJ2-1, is ETGVTQSPTHLIKTRGQQVTLRCSSQSGHNTVSWYQQALGQGPQFIFQYYREEENGRGNFPPRFSGLQFPNYSSELNVNALELDDSALYLCASSGVAGGPSAEQFFGPGTRLTVL.

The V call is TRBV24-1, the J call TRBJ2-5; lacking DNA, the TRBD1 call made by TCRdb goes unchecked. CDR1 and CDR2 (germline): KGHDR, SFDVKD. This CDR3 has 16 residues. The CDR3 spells CATSDSVDRVGETQYF.

CDR3 residues: CASSPEGLAGLLYEQYF. The chain carries TRBV11-2 and TRBJ2-7; TCRdb designates TRBD2, a call that cannot be tested without DNA. The CDR3 is 17 amino acids. Germline V gene lookup returns CDR1 SGHAT and CDR2 FQNNGV.

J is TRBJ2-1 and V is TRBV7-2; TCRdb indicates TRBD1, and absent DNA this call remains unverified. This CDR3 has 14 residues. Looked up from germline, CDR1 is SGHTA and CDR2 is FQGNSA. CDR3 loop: CASSLADPGNEQFF.

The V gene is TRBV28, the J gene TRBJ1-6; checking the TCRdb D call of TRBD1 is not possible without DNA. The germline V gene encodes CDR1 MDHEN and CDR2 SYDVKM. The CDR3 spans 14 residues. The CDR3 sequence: CASIPGQGRAPLHF.

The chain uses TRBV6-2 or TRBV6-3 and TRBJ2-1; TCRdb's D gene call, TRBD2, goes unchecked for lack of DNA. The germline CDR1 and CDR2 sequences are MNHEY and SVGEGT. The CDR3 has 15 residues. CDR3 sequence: CASSYGKRELNEQFF.

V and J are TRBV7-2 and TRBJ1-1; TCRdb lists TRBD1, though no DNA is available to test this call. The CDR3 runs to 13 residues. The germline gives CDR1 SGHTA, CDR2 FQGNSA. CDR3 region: CASSFFRGHEAFF. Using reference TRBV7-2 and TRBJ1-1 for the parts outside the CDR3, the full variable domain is GAGVSQSPSNKVTEKGKDVELRCDPISGHTALYWYRQSLGQGLEFLIYFQGNSAPDKSGLPSDRFSAERTGGSVSTLTIQRTQQEDSAVYLCASSFFRGHEAFFGQGTRLTVV.

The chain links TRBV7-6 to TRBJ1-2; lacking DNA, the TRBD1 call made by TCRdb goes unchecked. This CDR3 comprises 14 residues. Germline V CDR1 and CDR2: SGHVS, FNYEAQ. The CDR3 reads CASSSTRGGRGYTF. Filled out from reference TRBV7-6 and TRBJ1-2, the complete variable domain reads GAGVSQSPRYKVTKRGQDVALRCDPISGHVSLYWYRQALGQGPEFLTYFNYEAQQDKSGLPNDRFSAERPEGSISTLTIQRTEQRDSAMYRCASSSTRGGRGYTFGSGTRLTVV.

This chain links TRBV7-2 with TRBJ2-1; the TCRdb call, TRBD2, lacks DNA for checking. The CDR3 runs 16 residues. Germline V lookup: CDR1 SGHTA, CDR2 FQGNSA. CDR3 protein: CASSTRLAVPYNEQFF.

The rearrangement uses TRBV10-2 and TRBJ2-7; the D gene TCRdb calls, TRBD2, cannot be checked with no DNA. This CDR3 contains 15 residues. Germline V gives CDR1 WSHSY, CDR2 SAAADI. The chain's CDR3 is CASTQAGTASYEQYF.

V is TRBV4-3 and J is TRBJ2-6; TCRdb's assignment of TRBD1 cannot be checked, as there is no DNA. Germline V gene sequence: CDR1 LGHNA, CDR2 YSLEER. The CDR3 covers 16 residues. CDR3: CASSQQGGGGANVLTF.

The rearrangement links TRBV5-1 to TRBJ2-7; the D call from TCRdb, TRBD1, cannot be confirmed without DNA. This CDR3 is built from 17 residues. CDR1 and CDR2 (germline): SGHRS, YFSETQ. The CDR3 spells CASSPLDRGQRMNEQYF.

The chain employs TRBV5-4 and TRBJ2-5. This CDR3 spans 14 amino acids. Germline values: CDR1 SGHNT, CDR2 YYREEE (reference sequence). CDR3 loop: CASSLAMLQETQYF.

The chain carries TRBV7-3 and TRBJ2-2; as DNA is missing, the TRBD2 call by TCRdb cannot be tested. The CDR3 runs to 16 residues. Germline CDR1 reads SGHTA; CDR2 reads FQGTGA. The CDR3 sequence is CASSLMAGANTGELFF.

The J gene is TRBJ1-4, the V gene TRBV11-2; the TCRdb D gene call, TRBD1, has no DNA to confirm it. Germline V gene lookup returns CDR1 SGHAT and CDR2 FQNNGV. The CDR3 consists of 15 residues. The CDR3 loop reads CASSLAAGAGEKLFF.

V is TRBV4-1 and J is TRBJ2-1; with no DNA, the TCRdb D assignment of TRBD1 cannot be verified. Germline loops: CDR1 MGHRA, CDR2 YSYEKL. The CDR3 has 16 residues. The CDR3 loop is CASSPAGVSSYNEQFF.

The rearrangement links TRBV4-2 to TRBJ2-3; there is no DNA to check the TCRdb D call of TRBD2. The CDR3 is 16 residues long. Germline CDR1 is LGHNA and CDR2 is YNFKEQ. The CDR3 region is CASSLEGGLAGDTQYF.